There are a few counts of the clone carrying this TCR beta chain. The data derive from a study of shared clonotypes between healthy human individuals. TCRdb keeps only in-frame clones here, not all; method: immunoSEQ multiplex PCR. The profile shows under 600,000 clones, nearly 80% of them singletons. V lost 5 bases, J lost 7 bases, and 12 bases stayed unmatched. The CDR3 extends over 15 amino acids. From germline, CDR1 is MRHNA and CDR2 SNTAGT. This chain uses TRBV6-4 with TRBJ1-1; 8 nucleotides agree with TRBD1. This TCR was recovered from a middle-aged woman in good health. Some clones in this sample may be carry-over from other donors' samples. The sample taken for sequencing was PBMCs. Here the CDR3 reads CASSLHPDRGSEAFF. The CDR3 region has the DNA TGTGCCAGCAGTCTACACCCTGACAGGGGCAGTGAAGCTTTCTTT.